This T cell receptor (beta chain) was observed in a study of early T cells in non-severe SARS-CoV-2 infection. About the research overall: From unsorted whole blood, bulk RNA was sequenced, and the chains remained unpaired. Study-wide results and limits: In VDJdb matching, anti-spike CD8 responses were favored while private and CD4 specificities went missing.

Each cDNA molecule carried a unique molecular identifier. In TCRdb, the 5' RACE reads were re-called with MiXCR into one record per CDR3 protein. The sample holds about 22,000 distinct CDR3 sequences, 3.6% seen once. There are 13 residues in the CDR3. The V and J ends lost 7 bases and 6 bases respectively, with 15 bases between them. Germline lookup yields CDR1 MNHEY and CDR2 SVGAGI. This clonotype came up many times. Its antigen is undetermined. This clonotype was sampled from an adult who was a healthcare worker with PCR-confirmed SARS-CoV-2 infection or an uninfected control (not recorded which). The chain couples TRBV6-5 to TRBJ2-5; D uncertain. Sample: whole blood. In DNA, the CDR3 is TGTGCCAGCACTCCTGGATCAGTGAAGACCCAGTACTTC. Its protein is CASTPGSVKTQYF.